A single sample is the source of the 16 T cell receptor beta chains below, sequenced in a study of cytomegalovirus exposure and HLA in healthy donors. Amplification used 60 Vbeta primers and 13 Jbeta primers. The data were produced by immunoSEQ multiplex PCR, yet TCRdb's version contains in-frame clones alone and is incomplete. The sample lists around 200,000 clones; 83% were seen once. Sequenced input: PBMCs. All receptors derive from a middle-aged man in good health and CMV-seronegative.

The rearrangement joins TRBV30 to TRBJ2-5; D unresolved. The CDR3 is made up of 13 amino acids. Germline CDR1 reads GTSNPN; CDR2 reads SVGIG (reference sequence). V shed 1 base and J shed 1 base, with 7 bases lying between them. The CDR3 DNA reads TGTGCCTGGAGTGGAGCAACCCAAGAGACCCAGTACTTC. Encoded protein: CAWSGATQETQYF.

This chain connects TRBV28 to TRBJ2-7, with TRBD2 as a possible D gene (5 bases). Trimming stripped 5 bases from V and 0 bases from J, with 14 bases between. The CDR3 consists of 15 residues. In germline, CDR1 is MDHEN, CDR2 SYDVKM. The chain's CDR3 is CASSRVLANSYEQYF. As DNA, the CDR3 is TGTGCCAGCAGTAGAGTCTTAGCGAACTCCTACGAGCAGTACTTC.

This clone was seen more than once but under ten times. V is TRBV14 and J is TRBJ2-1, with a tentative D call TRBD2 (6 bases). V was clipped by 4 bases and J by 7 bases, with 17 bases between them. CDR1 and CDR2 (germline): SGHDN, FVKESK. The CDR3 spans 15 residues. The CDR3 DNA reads TGTGCCAGCAGCCCTCGGGGGTTCCCGAAAAATGAGCAGTTCTTC. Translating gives CASSPRGFPKNEQFF.

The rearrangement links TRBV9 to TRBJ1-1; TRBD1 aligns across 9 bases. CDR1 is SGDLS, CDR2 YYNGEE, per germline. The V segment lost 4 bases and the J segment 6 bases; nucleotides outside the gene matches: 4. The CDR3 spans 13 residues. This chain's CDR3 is CASSLWTGAEAFF. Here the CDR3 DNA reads TGTGCCAGCAGCCTTTGGACAGGGGCTGAAGCTTTCTTT.

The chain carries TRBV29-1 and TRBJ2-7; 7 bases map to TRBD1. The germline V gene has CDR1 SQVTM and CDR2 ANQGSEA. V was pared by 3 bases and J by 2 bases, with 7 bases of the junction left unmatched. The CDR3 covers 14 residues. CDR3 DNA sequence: TGCAGCGTTGAGCGCTGGGGACAGACCTACGAGCAGTACTTC. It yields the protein CSVERWGQTYEQYF.

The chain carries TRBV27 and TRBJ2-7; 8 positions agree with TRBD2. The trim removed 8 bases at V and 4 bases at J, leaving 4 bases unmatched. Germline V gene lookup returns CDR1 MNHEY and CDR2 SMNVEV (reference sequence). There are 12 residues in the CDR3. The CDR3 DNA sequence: TGTGCCAGCCCCGGGACTAGATACGAGCAGTACTTC. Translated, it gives CASPGTRYEQYF.

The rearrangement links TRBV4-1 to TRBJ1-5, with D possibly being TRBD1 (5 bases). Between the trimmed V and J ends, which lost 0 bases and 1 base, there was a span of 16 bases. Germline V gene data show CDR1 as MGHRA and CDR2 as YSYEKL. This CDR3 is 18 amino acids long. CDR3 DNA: TGCGCCAGCAGCCAAGAGGGGTTGGGGCGGTCCAGCAATCAGCCCCAGCATTTT. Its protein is CASSQEGLGRSSNQPQHF.

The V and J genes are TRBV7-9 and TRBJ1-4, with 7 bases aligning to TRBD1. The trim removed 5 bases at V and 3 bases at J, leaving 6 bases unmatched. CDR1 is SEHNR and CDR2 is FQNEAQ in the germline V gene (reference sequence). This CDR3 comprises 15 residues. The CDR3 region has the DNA TGTGCCAGCAGCGTACCGGGACAGCCTAATGAAAAACTGTTTTTT. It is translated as CASSVPGQPNEKLFF.

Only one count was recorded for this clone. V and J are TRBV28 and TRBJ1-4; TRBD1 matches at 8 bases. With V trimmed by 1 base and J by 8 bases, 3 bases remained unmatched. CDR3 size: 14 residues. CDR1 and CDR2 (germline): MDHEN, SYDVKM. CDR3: CASSLYRGTEKLFF. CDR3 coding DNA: TGTGCCAGCAGTTTATACAGGGGGACCGAAAAACTGTTTTTT.

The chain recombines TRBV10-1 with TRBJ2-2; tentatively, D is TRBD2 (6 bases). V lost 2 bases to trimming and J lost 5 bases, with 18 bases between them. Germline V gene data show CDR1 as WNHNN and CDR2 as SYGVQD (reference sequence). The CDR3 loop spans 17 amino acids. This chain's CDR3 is CASSEKGRGYCTGELFF. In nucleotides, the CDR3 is TGCGCCAGCAGTGAGAAGGGACGGGGGTATTGTACCGGGGAGCTGTTTTTT.

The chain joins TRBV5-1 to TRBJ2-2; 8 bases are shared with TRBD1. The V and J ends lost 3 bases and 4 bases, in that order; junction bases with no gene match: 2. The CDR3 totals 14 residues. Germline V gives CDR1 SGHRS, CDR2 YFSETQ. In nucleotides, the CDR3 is TGCGCCAGCAGCTCGGGACAGGCCACCGGGGAGCTGTTTTTT. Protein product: CASSSGQATGELFF.

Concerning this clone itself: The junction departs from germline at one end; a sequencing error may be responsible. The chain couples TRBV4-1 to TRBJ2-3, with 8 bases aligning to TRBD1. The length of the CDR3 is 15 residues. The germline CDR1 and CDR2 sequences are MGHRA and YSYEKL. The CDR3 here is CASSQGGFGTGTQYF. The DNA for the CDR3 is TGCGCCAGCAGCCAAGGCGGATTCGGGACAGGTACGCAGTATTTT.

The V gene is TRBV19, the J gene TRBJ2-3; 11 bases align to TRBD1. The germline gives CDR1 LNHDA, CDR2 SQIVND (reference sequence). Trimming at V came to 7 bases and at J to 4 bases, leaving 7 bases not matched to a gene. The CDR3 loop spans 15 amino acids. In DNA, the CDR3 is TGTGCCAGTACTACCTGGGGACAGGGGGCAGATACGCAGTATTTT. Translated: CASTTWGQGADTQYF.

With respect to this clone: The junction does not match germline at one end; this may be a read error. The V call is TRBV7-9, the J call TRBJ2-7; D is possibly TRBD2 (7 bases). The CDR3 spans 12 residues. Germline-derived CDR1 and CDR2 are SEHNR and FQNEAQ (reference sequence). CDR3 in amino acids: CSSSLGGDEQYF. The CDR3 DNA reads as TGTTCCAGCAGCTTAGGGGGGGACGAGCAGTACTTC.

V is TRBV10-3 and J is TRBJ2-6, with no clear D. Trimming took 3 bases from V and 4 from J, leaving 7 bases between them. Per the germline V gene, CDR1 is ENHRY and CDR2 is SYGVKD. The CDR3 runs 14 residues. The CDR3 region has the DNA TGTGCCATCAGTGATGAACAGGGGGCCAACGTCCTGACTTTC. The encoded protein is CAISDEQGANVLTF.

DNA for the CDR3: TGCGCCAGCAGCCAATCCTGGGCAAAAAATGAGCAGTTCTTC. This translates into CASSQSWAKNEQFF. The J gene is TRBJ2-1, the V gene TRBV4-3; D ambiguous. V was pared by 2 bases and J by 7 bases, with 12 bases between. Germline-derived CDR1 and CDR2 are LGHNA and YSLEER. This CDR3 has 14 residues.